There are a few counts of the clone carrying this T cell receptor beta chain. The ends were cut back, 0 bases at V and 2 bases at J, with 9 bases in the middle. CDR3 length equals 15 residues. CDR1 SGDLS and CDR2 YYNGEE come from the germline V gene. The sample originates from a study of tumor T cells in aggressive B-cell lymphoma. The repertoire was sequenced with immunoSEQ multiplex PCR; TCRdb's copy has only in-frame clones and lacks some. The sample includes 9,000 or so clones, around 84% of them seen just once. Sequencing was performed on tumor tissue. V gene TRBV9 combines with J gene TRBJ1-5, with a tentative D call TRBD1 (5 bases). The receptor's source is an adult with diffuse large B cell lymphoma. CDR3 nucleotide sequence: TGTGCCAGCAGCGTAGGGGGGGACGGCAATCAGCCCCAGCATTTT. Translated: CASSVGGDGNQPQHF.